These T cell receptor beta chains were read from a single sample in a study of brain T cells in children with intractable seizures. Method: immunoSEQ multiplex PCR; TCRdb's copy keeps in-frame clones and lacks some. This table holds about 22,000 clones, roughly 92% found once. The material was peripheral blood, obtained at surgery. Source of these receptors: a boy aged 5-17 years with focal cortical dysplasia and intractable seizures. Each CDR3 is given with its conserved first and last residue. A D gene is named only where the DNA matches it firmly. Clone size appears in some rows only: once, few, many, or a class for an expanded clone.

d_call: -
clone_size: -
v_call: TRBV15
j_call: TRBJ1-1
cdr3_aa: CATSTNRENTEAFF
cdr3_nt: TGTGCCACCAGCACCAACAGGGAGAACACTGAAGCTTTCTTT

d_call: -
clone_size: -
v_call: TRBV29-1
j_call: TRBJ1-4
cdr3_aa: CSVEENTAGLFF
cdr3_nt: TGCAGCGTCGAGGAGAATACGGCAGGGCTGTTTTTT

d_call: -
clone_size: -
v_call: TRBV30
j_call: TRBJ1-4
cdr3_aa: CAWSIKRDAREKLFF
cdr3_nt: TGTGCCTGGAGCATAAAAAGGGACGCCAGGGAAAAACTGTTTTTT

d_call: -
clone_size: -
v_call: TRBV9
j_call: TRBJ2-3
cdr3_aa: CASSVGTTRTDTQYF
cdr3_nt: TGTGCCAGCAGCGTAGGGACTACCCGCACAGATACGCAGTATTTT

d_call: -
clone_size: -
v_call: TRBV3-1/TRBV3-2
j_call: TRBJ1-2
cdr3_aa: CASSQPDRYYGYTF
cdr3_nt: TGTGCCAGCAGCCAACCCGACAGATACTATGGCTACACCTTC

d_call: -
clone_size: -
v_call: TRBV4-2
j_call: TRBJ1-4
cdr3_aa: CASWGGRATNEKLFF
cdr3_nt: TGTGCCAGCTGGGGGGGACGGGCAACTAATGAAAAACTGTTTTTT

d_call: TRBD1
clone_size: once
v_call: TRBV5-4
j_call: TRBJ2-7
cdr3_aa: CASSRDRGDEQYF
cdr3_nt: TGTGCCAGCAGCCGGGACAGGGGCGACGAGCAGTACTTC

d_call: TRBD2
clone_size: -
v_call: TRBV6-5
j_call: TRBJ2-2
cdr3_aa: CASSIRTSGTGELFF
cdr3_nt: TGTGCCAGCAGCATACGGACTAGCGGCACCGGGGAGCTGTTTTTT

d_call: -
clone_size: -
v_call: TRBV18
j_call: TRBJ2-5
cdr3_aa: CASSPRDPAAETQYF
cdr3_nt: TGTGCCAGCTCACCACGGGACCCGGCGGCAGAGACCCAGTACTTC

d_call: -
clone_size: -
v_call: TRBV19
j_call: TRBJ1-5
cdr3_aa: CASSIGQLGTPQHF
cdr3_nt: TGTGCCAGTAGTATCGGGCAGCTCGGGACCCCCCAGCATTTT

d_call: -
clone_size: -
v_call: TRBV5-1
j_call: TRBJ2-1
cdr3_aa: CASSLDPWGQFF
cdr3_nt: TGCGCCAGCAGCTTGGACCCCTGGGGGCAGTTCTTC

d_call: TRBD1
clone_size: -
v_call: TRBV9
j_call: TRBJ1-1
cdr3_aa: CASSVGQGNTEAFF
cdr3_nt: TGTGCCAGCAGCGTAGGACAGGGGAACACTGAAGCTTTCTTT

d_call: -
clone_size: -
v_call: TRBV6-1
j_call: TRBJ1-1
cdr3_aa: CASSERRWAANTEAFF
cdr3_nt: TGTGCCAGCAGTGAAAGGCGTTGGGCAGCGAACACTGAAGCTTTCTTT

d_call: -
clone_size: -
v_call: TRBV11-2
j_call: TRBJ2-6
cdr3_aa: CASSFDRLSGANVLTF
cdr3_nt: TGTGCCAGCAGCTTTGACAGACTCTCTGGGGCCAACGTCCTGACTTTC

d_call: -
clone_size: -
v_call: TRBV7-2
j_call: TRBJ1-2
cdr3_aa: CASSLSQQARPNYGYTF
cdr3_nt: TGTGCCAGCAGCTTATCCCAACAGGCCCGCCCCAACTATGGCTACACCTTC

d_call: -
clone_size: -
v_call: TRBV30
j_call: TRBJ1-6
cdr3_aa: CAWSEVRGDSPLHF
cdr3_nt: TGTGCCTGGAGTGAGGTTAGGGGCGATTCACCCCTCCACTTT

d_call: -
clone_size: -
v_call: TRBV7-9
j_call: TRBJ1-1
cdr3_aa: CASSLKYQPEAFF
cdr3_nt: TGTGCCAGCAGCTTAAAATACCAGCCTGAAGCTTTCTTT

d_call: -
clone_size: -
v_call: TRBV12-3/TRBV12-4
j_call: TRBJ1-3
cdr3_aa: CASSAGGNTIYF
cdr3_nt: TGTGCCAGCAGCGCGGGTGGAAACACCATATATTTT

d_call: -
clone_size: once
v_call: TRBV5-6
j_call: TRBJ2-5
cdr3_aa: CASSRGGRETQYF
cdr3_nt: TGTGCCAGCAGCAGGGGGGGGCGGGAGACCCAGTACTTC

d_call: TRBD1
clone_size: -
v_call: TRBV5-1
j_call: TRBJ1-1
cdr3_aa: CASSPQRQGMGNTEAFF
cdr3_nt: TGCGCCAGCAGCCCGCAGCGACAGGGAATGGGGAACACTGAAGCTTTCTTT

d_call: TRBD1
clone_size: -
v_call: TRBV7-3
j_call: TRBJ2-1
cdr3_aa: CASSSFIVTGGNEQFF
cdr3_nt: TGTGCCAGCAGCTCGTTTATAGTGACAGGGGGCAATGAGCAGTTCTTC

d_call: -
clone_size: -
v_call: TRBV12-3/TRBV12-4
j_call: TRBJ1-2
cdr3_aa: CASLSYRGYTF
cdr3_nt: TGTGCCAGCCTATCTTACCGGGGCTACACCTTC

d_call: -
clone_size: -
v_call: TRBV7-9
j_call: TRBJ1-1
cdr3_aa: CASSFLVRNTEAFF
cdr3_nt: TGTGCCAGCAGCTTTCTCGTCAGGAACACTGAAGCTTTCTTT

d_call: -
clone_size: once
v_call: TRBV28
j_call: TRBJ2-6
cdr3_aa: CASSLRVGRVGHGANVLTF
cdr3_nt: TGTGCCAGCAGTTTAAGAGTGGGCAGGGTTGGGCATGGGGCCAACGTCCTGACTTTC

d_call: TRBD1
clone_size: -
v_call: TRBV12-3/TRBV12-4
j_call: TRBJ2-7
cdr3_aa: CASTGQVFHEQYF
cdr3_nt: TGTGCCAGCACCGGACAGGTATTTCACGAGCAGTACTTC

d_call: -
clone_size: once
v_call: TRBV6-5
j_call: TRBJ1-2
cdr3_aa: CASQAGGAYGYTF
cdr3_nt: TGTGCCAGCCAAGCGGGCGGGGCCTATGGCTACACCTTC

d_call: TRBD2
clone_size: -
v_call: TRBV4-1
j_call: TRBJ2-1
cdr3_aa: CASSQRGLAGNEQFF
cdr3_nt: TGCGCCAGCAGCCAAAGAGGACTAGCGGGGAATGAGCAGTTCTTC

d_call: -
clone_size: -
v_call: TRBV7-9
j_call: TRBJ2-7
cdr3_aa: CASSSGPQGSYEQYF
cdr3_nt: TGTGCCAGCAGCTCGGGACCACAGGGATCCTACGAGCAGTACTTC

d_call: -
clone_size: -
v_call: TRBV15
j_call: TRBJ2-7
cdr3_aa: CATSEDNGGSHEQYF
cdr3_nt: TGTGCCACCAGCGAAGATAATGGGGGTAGCCACGAGCAGTACTTC

d_call: -
clone_size: -
v_call: TRBV11-1
j_call: TRBJ2-1
cdr3_aa: CASSSSGRDDNEQFF
cdr3_nt: TGTGCCAGCAGCTCGTCCGGACGGGATGACAATGAGCAGTTCTTC

d_call: -
clone_size: -
v_call: TRBV5-1
j_call: TRBJ2-5
cdr3_aa: CASSRGPPGETQYF
cdr3_nt: TGCGCCAGCAGTAGGGGACCGCCGGGTGAGACCCAGTACTTC

d_call: -
clone_size: -
v_call: TRBV2
j_call: TRBJ2-7
cdr3_aa: CASSPSRAQGEQYF
cdr3_nt: TGTGCCAGCAGTCCCAGTCGAGCCCAGGGCGAGCAGTACTTC

d_call: TRBD1
clone_size: -
v_call: TRBV24-1
j_call: TRBJ2-1
cdr3_aa: CATSEGRDRGYEQFF
cdr3_nt: TGTGCCACCAGTGAAGGCCGGGACAGGGGGTATGAGCAGTTCTTC

d_call: TRBD1
clone_size: -
v_call: TRBV11-2
j_call: TRBJ2-1
cdr3_aa: CASRDRGPSYNEQFF
cdr3_nt: TGTGCCAGCAGGGACAGGGGACCCTCCTACAATGAGCAGTTCTTC

d_call: -
clone_size: -
v_call: TRBV4-1
j_call: TRBJ1-1
cdr3_aa: CASSQVGLLNTEAFF
cdr3_nt: TGCGCCAGCAGCCAAGTGGGACTTCTGAACACTGAAGCTTTCTTT

d_call: -
clone_size: -
v_call: TRBV7-2
j_call: TRBJ2-5
cdr3_aa: CASSLIGEETQYF
cdr3_nt: TGTGCCAGCAGCTTAATCGGGGAGGAGACCCAGTACTTC

d_call: TRBD1
clone_size: -
v_call: TRBV3-1/TRBV3-2
j_call: TRBJ1-2
cdr3_aa: CASSQWDSLNYGYTF
cdr3_nt: TGTGCCAGCAGCCAGTGGGACAGCCTCAACTATGGCTACACCTTC

d_call: TRBD1
clone_size: -
v_call: TRBV2
j_call: TRBJ1-5
cdr3_aa: CASSEGQGNNQPQHF
cdr3_nt: TGTGCCAGCAGCGAGGGACAGGGCAACAATCAGCCCCAGCATTTT

d_call: -
clone_size: few
v_call: TRBV5-1
j_call: TRBJ2-3
cdr3_aa: CASSYAADTQYF
cdr3_nt: TGCGCCAGCAGCTATGCAGCAGATACGCAGTATTTT

d_call: TRBD1
clone_size: -
v_call: TRBV6-4
j_call: TRBJ1-2
cdr3_aa: CASSEGTGYGYTF
cdr3_nt: TGTGCCAGCAGTGAAGGGACAGGCTATGGCTACACCTTC

d_call: -
clone_size: -
v_call: TRBV9
j_call: TRBJ1-2
cdr3_aa: CASSVGEGYGYTF
cdr3_nt: TGTGCCAGCAGCGTAGGGGAAGGGTATGGCTACACCTTC

d_call: TRBD2
clone_size: -
v_call: TRBV5-4
j_call: TRBJ2-1
cdr3_aa: CASSLLAGGDNEQFF
cdr3_nt: TGTGCCAGCAGCTTGCTAGCGGGGGGGGACAATGAGCAGTTCTTC

d_call: TRBD1
clone_size: -
v_call: TRBV29-1
j_call: TRBJ2-5
cdr3_aa: CSANVLTGETQYF
cdr3_nt: TGCAGCGCTAACGTCTTGACAGGGGAGACCCAGTACTTC

d_call: -
clone_size: -
v_call: TRBV27
j_call: TRBJ2-2
cdr3_aa: CASSLEVGGLGELFF
cdr3_nt: TGTGCCAGCAGTTTAGAGGTGGGGGGTCTCGGGGAGCTGTTTTTT

d_call: -
clone_size: -
v_call: TRBV28
j_call: TRBJ1-2
cdr3_aa: CASGGPNYGYTF
cdr3_nt: TGTGCCAGTGGAGGGCCAAACTATGGCTACACCTTC

d_call: -
clone_size: -
v_call: TRBV29-1
j_call: TRBJ2-7
cdr3_aa: CSVEDPAGYEQYF
cdr3_nt: TGCAGCGTTGAAGACCCCGCAGGCTACGAGCAGTACTTC

d_call: -
clone_size: -
v_call: TRBV6-5
j_call: TRBJ1-6
cdr3_aa: CASSSKGGGAPLHF
cdr3_nt: TGTGCCAGCAGTTCCAAGGGGGGTGGGGCACCCCTCCACTTT

d_call: -
clone_size: -
v_call: TRBV10-2
j_call: TRBJ2-2
cdr3_aa: CASSEWTGELFF
cdr3_nt: TGCGCCAGCAGTGAATGGACAGGGGAGCTGTTTTTT

d_call: TRBD1
clone_size: -
v_call: TRBV4-2
j_call: TRBJ2-7
cdr3_aa: CASSQDRGSPSYEQYF
cdr3_nt: TGTGCCAGCAGCCAGGACAGGGGTTCCCCCTCCTACGAGCAGTACTTC

d_call: -
clone_size: -
v_call: TRBV9
j_call: TRBJ2-1
cdr3_aa: CASSVENEQFF
cdr3_nt: TGTGCCAGCAGCGTAGAAAATGAGCAGTTCTTC

d_call: TRBD1
clone_size: -
v_call: TRBV10-3
j_call: TRBJ1-6
cdr3_aa: CAISDKAGGDSPLHF
cdr3_nt: TGTGCCATCAGTGATAAGGCAGGGGGCGATTCACCCCTCCACTTT

d_call: -
clone_size: -
v_call: TRBV21-1
j_call: TRBJ1-2
cdr3_aa: CASSSSIGGGYTF
cdr3_nt: TGTGCCAGCAGCAGCAGTATTGGTGGAGGCTACACCTTC

d_call: -
clone_size: -
v_call: TRBV15
j_call: TRBJ1-2
cdr3_aa: CATSKGPGGSLYGYTF
cdr3_nt: TGTGCCACCAGCAAAGGCCCCGGAGGGTCGTTGTATGGCTACACCTTC

d_call: -
clone_size: once
v_call: TRBV7-6
j_call: TRBJ2-7
cdr3_aa: CASSLGPNEAYEQYF
cdr3_nt: TGTGCCAGCAGCTTAGGTCCCAATGAAGCCTACGAGCAGTACTTC

d_call: TRBD2
clone_size: -
v_call: TRBV7-8
j_call: TRBJ2-3
cdr3_aa: CASSLAPVSGLAGADTQYF
cdr3_nt: TGTGCCAGCAGCTTAGCCCCAGTCTCGGGACTAGCGGGAGCAGATACGCAGTATTTT

d_call: -
clone_size: -
v_call: TRBV13
j_call: TRBJ2-3
cdr3_aa: CASSFPGGSTDTQYF
cdr3_nt: TGTGCCAGCAGCTTTCCAGGAGGTAGCACAGATACGCAGTATTTT

d_call: -
clone_size: once
v_call: TRBV5-1
j_call: TRBJ2-5
cdr3_aa: CASSLSPGTFEETQYF
cdr3_nt: TGCGCCAGCAGCTTATCCCCAGGGACTTTCGAAGAGACCCAGTACTTC

d_call: -
clone_size: -
v_call: TRBV5-6
j_call: TRBJ2-2
cdr3_aa: CASSLLGTGELFF
cdr3_nt: TGTGCCAGCAGCTTATTGGGCACCGGGGAGCTGTTTTTT